The sequence of this TCR beta chain was determined in a study of identical twins. Template switching created a universal primer site, and the cDNA included unique molecular identifiers. TCRdb reprocessed the 5' RACE reads with MiXCR, giving one entry per CDR3 protein. There are around 690,000 distinct CDR3 sequences in the sample; less than 25% occur only once, and around 4.5% lies in the top ten. CDR1 and CDR2 from the germline V gene are LGHDT and YNNKEL (reference sequence). V lost 4 bases and J 6 bases, leaving 14 bases between the germline ends. CDR3 size: 14 residues. Study-wide points: With abundant cord blood beta clonotypes, insertions were fewer; memory repertoires showed no such pattern.

This clonotype was recorded many times. The antigen remains unidentified. These records were also assigned to another study, of T cells expressing NK-cell markers. Turning to that study: The TCR beta repertoires originated in sorted CD3+CD56+NKG2C+, CD3+CD56+NKG2C- and CD3+CD56-NKG2C+ T cells. Seven of eight sequenced donors tested HCMV-seropositive; one tested seronegative.

The source of this sequence is a woman aged 18-30 years in good health. The V and J genes are TRBV3-1 and TRBJ2-3; D remains unclear. Sequencing was carried out using PBMCs. CDR3 region: CASSRGTISDTQYF. CDR3 nucleotides: TGTGCCAGCAGCCGAGGAACCATCAGCGATACGCAGTATTTT.